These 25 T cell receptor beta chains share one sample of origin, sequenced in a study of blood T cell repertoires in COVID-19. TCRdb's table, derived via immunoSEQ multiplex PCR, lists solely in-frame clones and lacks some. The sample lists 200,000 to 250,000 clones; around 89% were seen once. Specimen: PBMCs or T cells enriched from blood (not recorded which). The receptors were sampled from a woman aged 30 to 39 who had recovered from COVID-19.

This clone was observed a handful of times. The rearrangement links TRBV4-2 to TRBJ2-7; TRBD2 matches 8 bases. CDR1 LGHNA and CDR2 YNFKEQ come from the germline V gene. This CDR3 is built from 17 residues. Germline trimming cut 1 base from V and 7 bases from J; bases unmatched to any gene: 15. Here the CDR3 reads CASSQAGGAGRSKEQYF. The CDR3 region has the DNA TGTGCCAGCAGCCAAGCCGGGGGGGCAGGAAGATCTAAAGAGCAGTACTTC.

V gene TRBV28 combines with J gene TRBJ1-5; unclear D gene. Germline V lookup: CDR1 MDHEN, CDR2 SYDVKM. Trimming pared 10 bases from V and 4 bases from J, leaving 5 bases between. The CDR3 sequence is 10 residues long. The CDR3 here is CATSNQPQHF. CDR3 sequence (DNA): TGTGCCACCTCGAATCAGCCCCAGCATTTT.

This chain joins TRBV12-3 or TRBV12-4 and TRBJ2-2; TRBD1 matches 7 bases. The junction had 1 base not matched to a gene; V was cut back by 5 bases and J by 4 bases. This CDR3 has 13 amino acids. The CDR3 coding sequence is TGTGCCAGCAGTACAGGGGCCACCGGGGAGCTGTTTTTT. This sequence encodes CASSTGATGELFF.

CDR3: CASSLTTGMQETQYF. In nucleotides, the CDR3 is TGTGCCAGCAGCTTAACGACAGGGATGCAGGAGACCCAGTACTTC. The J gene is TRBJ2-5, the V gene TRBV7-9; TRBD1 aligns across 7 bases. The trim removed 2 bases at V and 5 bases at J, leaving 8 bases unmatched. Germline CDR1 SEHNR, CDR2 FQNEAQ (reference sequence). This CDR3 has 15 amino acids.

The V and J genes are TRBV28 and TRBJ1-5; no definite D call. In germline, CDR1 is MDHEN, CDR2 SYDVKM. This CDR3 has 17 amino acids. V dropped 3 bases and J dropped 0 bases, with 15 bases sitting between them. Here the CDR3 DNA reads TGTGCCAGCAGTTTGCCGATTTCCTATACTAGCAATCAGCCCCAGCATTTT. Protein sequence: CASSLPISYTSNQPQHF.

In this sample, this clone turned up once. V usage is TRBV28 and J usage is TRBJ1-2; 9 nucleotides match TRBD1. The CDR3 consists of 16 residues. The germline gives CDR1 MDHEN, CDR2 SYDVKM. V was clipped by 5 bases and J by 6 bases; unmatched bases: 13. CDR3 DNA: TGTGCCAGCAGTGATGTTCCGGGACAGGGTCTACATGGCTACACCTTC. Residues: CASSDVPGQGLHGYTF.

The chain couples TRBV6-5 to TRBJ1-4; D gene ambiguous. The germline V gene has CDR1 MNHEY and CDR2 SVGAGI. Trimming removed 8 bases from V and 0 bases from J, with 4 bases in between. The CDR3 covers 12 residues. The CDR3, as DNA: TGTGCCAGCCGCGCAACTAATGAAAAACTGTTTTTT. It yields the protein CASRATNEKLFF.

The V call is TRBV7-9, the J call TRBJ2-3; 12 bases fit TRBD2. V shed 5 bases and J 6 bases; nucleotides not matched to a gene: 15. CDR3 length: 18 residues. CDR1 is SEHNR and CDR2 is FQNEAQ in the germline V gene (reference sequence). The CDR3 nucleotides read TGTGCCAGCAGCCCCCCGCCCGGACTAGCGGGATGGTCCGATACGCAGTATTTT. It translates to CASSPPPGLAGWSDTQYF.

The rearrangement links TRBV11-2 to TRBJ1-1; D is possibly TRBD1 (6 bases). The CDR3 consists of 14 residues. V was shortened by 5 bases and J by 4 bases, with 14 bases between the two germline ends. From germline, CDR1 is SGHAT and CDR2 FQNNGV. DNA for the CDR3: TGTGCCAGCAGCCAAACAGGGCTCGGCACTGAAGCTTTCTTT. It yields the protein CASSQTGLGTEAFF. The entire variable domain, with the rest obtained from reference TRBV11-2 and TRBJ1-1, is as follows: EAGVAQSPRYKIIEKRQSVAFWCNPISGHATLYWYQQILGQGPKLLIQFQNNGVVDDSQLPKDRFSAERLKGVDSTLKIQPAKLEDSAVYLCASSQTGLGTEAFFGQGTRLTVV.

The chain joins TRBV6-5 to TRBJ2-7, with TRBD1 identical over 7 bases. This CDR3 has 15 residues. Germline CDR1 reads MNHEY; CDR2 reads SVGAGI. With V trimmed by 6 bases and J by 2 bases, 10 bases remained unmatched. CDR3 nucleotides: TGTGCCAGCAGCAGACCGGGACAGACTGCCTACGAGCAGTACTTC. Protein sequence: CASSRPGQTAYEQYF.

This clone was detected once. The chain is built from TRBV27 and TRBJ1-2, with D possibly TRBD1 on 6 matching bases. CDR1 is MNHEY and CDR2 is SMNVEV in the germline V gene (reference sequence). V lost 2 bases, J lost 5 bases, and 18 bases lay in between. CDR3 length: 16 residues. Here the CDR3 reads CASSLSPGAGGYGYTF. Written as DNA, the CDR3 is TGTGCCAGCAGTTTAAGCCCAGGGGCCGGTGGATATGGCTACACCTTC.

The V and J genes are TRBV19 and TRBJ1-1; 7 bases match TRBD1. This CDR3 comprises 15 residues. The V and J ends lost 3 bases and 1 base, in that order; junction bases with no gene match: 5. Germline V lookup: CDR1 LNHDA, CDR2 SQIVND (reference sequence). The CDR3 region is CASSMTTGRNTEAFF. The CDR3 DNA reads TGTGCCAGTAGTATGACGACAGGGAGGAACACTGAAGCTTTCTTT.

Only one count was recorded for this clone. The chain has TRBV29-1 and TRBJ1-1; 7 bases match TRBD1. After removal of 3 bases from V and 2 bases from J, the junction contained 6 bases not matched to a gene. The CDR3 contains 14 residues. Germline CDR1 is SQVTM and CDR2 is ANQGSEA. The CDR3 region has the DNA TGCAGCGTTGAGAGGGGACAGCAAAACACTGAAGCTTTCTTT. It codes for CSVERGQQNTEAFF.

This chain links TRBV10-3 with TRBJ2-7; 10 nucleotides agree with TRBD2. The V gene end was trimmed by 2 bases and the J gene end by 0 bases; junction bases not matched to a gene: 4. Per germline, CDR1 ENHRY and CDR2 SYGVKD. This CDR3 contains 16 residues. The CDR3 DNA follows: TGTGCCATCAGTGAGCCCAGCGGGAGGGCCTCCTACGAGCAGTACTTC. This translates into CAISEPSGRASYEQYF.

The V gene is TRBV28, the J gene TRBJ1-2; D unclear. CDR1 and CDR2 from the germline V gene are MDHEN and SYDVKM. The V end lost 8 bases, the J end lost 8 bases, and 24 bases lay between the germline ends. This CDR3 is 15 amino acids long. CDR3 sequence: CASVEGGGRPFGYTF. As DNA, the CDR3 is TGTGCCAGCGTGGAAGGAGGAGGACGGCCTTTCGGCTACACCTTC.

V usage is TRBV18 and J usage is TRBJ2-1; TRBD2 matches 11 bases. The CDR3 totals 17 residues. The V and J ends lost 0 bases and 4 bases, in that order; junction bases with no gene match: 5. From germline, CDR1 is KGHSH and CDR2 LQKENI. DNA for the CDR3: TGTGCCAGCTCACCACCGACCGGGACTAGCGGTTACAATGAGCAGTTCTTC. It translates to CASSPPTGTSGYNEQFF.

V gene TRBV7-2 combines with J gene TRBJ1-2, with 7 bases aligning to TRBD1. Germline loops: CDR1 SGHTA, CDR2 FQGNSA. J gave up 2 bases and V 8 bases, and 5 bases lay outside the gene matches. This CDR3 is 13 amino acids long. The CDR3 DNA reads TGTGCCAGCGGGACAGCAAGGAACTATGGCTACACCTTC. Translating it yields CASGTARNYGYTF. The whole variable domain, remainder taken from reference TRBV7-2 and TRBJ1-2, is GAGVSQSPSNKVTEKGKDVELRCDPISGHTALYWYRQSLGQGLEFLIYFQGNSAPDKSGLPSDRFSAERTGGSVSTLTIQRTQQEDSAVYLCASGTARNYGYTFGSGTRLTVV.

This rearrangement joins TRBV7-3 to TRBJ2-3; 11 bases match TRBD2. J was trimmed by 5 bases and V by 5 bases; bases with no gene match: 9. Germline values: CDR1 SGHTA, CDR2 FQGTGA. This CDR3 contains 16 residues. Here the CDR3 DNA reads TGTGCCAGCAGCATCGTAGCGGGAGGGCCCCAAGATACGCAGTATTTT. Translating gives CASSIVAGGPQDTQYF.

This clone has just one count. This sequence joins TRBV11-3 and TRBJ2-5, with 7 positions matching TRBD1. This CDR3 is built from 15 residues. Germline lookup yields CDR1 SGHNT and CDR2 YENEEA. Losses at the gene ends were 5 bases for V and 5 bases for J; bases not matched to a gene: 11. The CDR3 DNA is TGTGCCAGCAGCCTTGGACAGGCCCCCCAGGAGACCCAGTACTTC. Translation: CASSLGQAPQETQYF.

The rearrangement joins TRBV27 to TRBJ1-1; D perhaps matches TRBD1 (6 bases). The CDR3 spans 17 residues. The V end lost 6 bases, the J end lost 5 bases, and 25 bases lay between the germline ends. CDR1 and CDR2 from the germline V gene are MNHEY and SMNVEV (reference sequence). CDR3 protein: CASRSYLRDRRGTEAFF. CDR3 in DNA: TGTGCCAGCAGGAGTTACCTTCGTGACAGAAGGGGGACTGAAGCTTTCTTT.

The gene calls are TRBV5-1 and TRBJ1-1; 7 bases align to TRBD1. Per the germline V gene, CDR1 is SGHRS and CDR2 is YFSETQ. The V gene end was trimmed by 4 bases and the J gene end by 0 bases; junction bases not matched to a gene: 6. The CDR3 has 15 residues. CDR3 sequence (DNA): TGCGCCAGCAGCGAGGGGACAGAACTGAACACTGAAGCTTTCTTT. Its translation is CASSEGTELNTEAFF.

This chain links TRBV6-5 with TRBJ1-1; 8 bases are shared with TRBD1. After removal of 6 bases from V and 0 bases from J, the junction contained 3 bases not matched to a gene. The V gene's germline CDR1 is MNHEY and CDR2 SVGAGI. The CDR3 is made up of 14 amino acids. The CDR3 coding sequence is TGTGCCAGCAGACGGACAGGGATGAACACTGAAGCTTTCTTT. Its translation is CASRRTGMNTEAFF.

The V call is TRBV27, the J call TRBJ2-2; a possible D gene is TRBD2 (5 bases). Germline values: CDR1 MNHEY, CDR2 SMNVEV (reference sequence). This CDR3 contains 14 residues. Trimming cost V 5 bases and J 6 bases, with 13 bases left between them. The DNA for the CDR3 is TGTGCCAGCAGTCCCGGACTGACACCCGGGGAGCTGTTTTTT. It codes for CASSPGLTPGELFF.

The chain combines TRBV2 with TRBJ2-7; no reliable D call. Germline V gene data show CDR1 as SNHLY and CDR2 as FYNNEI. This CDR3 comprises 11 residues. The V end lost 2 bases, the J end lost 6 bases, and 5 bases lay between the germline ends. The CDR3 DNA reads TGTGCCAGCAGTGAATGGGCCGAGCAGTACTTC. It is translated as CASSEWAEQYF.

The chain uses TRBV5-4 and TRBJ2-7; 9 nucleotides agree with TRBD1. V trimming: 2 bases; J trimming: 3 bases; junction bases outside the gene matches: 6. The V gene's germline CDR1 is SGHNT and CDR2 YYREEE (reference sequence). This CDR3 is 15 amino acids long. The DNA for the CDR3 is TGTGCCAGCAGCTTAGGGGACAGGGCGTTCTACGAGCAGTACTTC. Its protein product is CASSLGDRAFYEQYF. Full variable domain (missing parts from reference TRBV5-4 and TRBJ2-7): ETGVTQSPTHLIKTRGQQVTLRCSSQSGHNTVSWYQQALGQGPQFIFQYYREEENGRGNFPPRFSGLQFPNYSSELNVNALELDDSALYLCASSLGDRAFYEQYFGPGTRLTVT.